Listed here are 11 T cell receptor beta chains from one sample, sequenced in a study of regulatory T cells in long-lasting Graves disease (dated by TCRdb to the early 2020s). Receptor libraries were prepared by multiplex PCR. Sequencing was carried out with an Illumina HiSeq 4000. CDR3 regions were amplified by Arm-PCR with iRepertoire HTBI primers to construct TCR beta libraries. Clones were called with MiXCR by TCRdb after fastp trimmed the public reads at Q25, and only in-frame beta chains were retained. Rows merge per CDR3 protein into single entries with the most common DNA and genes. This sample gives approximately 400,000 distinct CDR3 sequences in total; more than 12% of them show up just once. The biggest ten clones account for 16% of the sample. The time point label for this specimen denotes: newly diagnosed GD, antithyroid drugs for less than 3 months. For both TCR sequencing and RNA sequencing, RNA was extracted from PBMCs in TRIzol.

This sample was also put to use in a study of T cells in Graves' hyperthyroidism and ophthalmopathy.

Sequenced material: peripheral blood mononuclear cells (PBMCs), taken at new diagnosis, from a patient treated with antithyroid drugs. These receptors originate from a woman in her 30s with Graves disease. Donor details come from another sample of the same person, matched by shared clones.

This clonotype was observed at least ten times. The chain employs TRBV5-6 and TRBJ2-1; no definite D call. The CDR3 runs 15 residues. V lost 6 bases and J lost 7, with 20 bases in between. Germline CDR1 and CDR2: SGHDT and YYEEEE. CDR3 protein: CASNLRRTVMNEQFF. CDR3 nucleotides: TGTGCCAGCAACCTAAGACGGACGGTTATGAATGAGCAGTTCTTC.

The chain recombines TRBV12-3 or TRBV12-4 with TRBJ2-7; 11 nucleotides align to TRBD1. The CDR3 runs to 15 residues. Unmatched junction bases numbered 10, after V lost 5 bases and J lost 7 bases. The CDR3 DNA sequence: TGTGCCAGCAGTACCCGGACAGGGGGCGCGTCTGAGCAGTACTTC. This translates into CASSTRTGGASEQYF.

This clonotype was seen many times. The J gene is TRBJ2-3, the V gene TRBV20-1; a possible D gene is TRBD2 (6 bases). Deletions cut 0 bases from V and 1 base from J, with 11 bases between. CDR3 size: 15 residues. Per germline, CDR1 DFQATT and CDR2 SNEGSKA (reference sequence). The CDR3 DNA reads as TGCAGTGCTAGAGATCATCCGGGAGGCACAGATACGCAGTATTTT. Translation gives CSARDHPGGTDTQYF.

This sequence joins TRBV6-2 or TRBV6-3 and TRBJ2-3, with D perhaps TRBD2 (6 bases). The V end lost 8 bases, the J end lost 3 bases, and 15 bases lay between the germline ends. This CDR3 has 14 amino acids. The germline CDR1 and CDR2 sequences are MNHEY and SVGEGT. DNA of the CDR3: TGTGCCAGCGAGGAGGGCCAAGGAACAGATACGCAGTATTTT. Its translation is CASEEGQGTDTQYF.

This chain connects TRBV28 to TRBJ2-7; 9 bases agree with TRBD1. V lost 9 bases and J lost 0; bases outside the gene matches: 6. This CDR3 has 14 residues. CDR1 is MDHEN, CDR2 SYDVKM, per germline. The CDR3 DNA sequence: TGTGCCAGTTATGACAGGGGGGGCTCCTACGAGCAGTACTTC. Its protein is CASYDRGGSYEQYF.

This chain joins TRBV7-2 and TRBJ2-7; 7 positions match TRBD1. The CDR3 consists of 12 residues. V lost 5 bases, J lost 6 bases, and 4 bases stayed unmatched. CDR1 SGHTA and CDR2 FQGNSA come from the germline V gene. DNA for the CDR3: TGTGCCAGCAGCACCCGGGACAGCGAGCAGTACTTC. Amino acids: CASSTRDSEQYF.

At least ten counts were recorded for this clonotype. This chain uses TRBV7-3 with TRBJ2-3, with 14 positions matching TRBD2. CDR3 size: 15 residues. V lost 5 bases, J lost 9 bases, and 7 bases stayed unmatched. Germline CDR1 and CDR2: SGHTA and FQGTGA. The CDR3 DNA reads TGTGCCAGCAGCCCCGGGACTAGCGGGAGAGGCACGCAGTATTTT. Protein product: CASSPGTSGRGTQYF.

The chain employs TRBV20-1 and TRBJ2-1; D gene unclear. Trimming took off 0 bases at V and 4 bases at J, with 13 bases between the two ends. Looked up from germline, CDR1 is DFQATT and CDR2 is SNEGSKA (reference sequence). The CDR3 is made up of 15 amino acids. The CDR3 here is CSARDPTLVYNEQFF. CDR3 bases: TGCAGTGCTAGAGATCCTACGCTAGTTTACAATGAGCAGTTCTTC.

This clonotype was seen more than once but under ten times. The chain has TRBV19 and TRBJ2-1; D might be TRBD2 (6 bases). Germline-derived CDR1 and CDR2 are LNHDA and SQIVND (reference sequence). The CDR3 length is 12 residues. The ends were cut back, 3 bases at V and 10 bases at J, with 10 bases in the middle. The CDR3 loop is CASSISGREQFF. The CDR3 coding sequence is TGTGCCAGTAGTATTTCCGGGAGAGAGCAGTTCTTC.

This clonotype was seen repeatedly, ten times or more. The V and J genes are TRBV12-3 or TRBV12-4 and TRBJ2-3, with 8 nucleotides matching TRBD2. J gave up 2 bases and V 2 bases, and 18 bases lay outside the gene matches. This CDR3 region has 20 residues. The CDR3 region has the DNA TGTGCCAGCAGTTTACCGGGGGGGGACTTCGGCTTTCGGTACACAGATACGCAGTATTTT. Its protein product is CASSLPGGDFGFRYTDTQYF.

In this sample, this clonotype turned up a few times. This chain uses TRBV7-8 with TRBJ1-4; TRBD1 aligns across 7 bases. Germline loops: CDR1 SGHVS, CDR2 FQNEAQ. With 6 bases clipped from V and 7 bases from J, the junction kept 17 bases outside the gene matches. The CDR3 extends over 17 amino acids. The CDR3 protein is CASSHRGGYRGTEKLFF. The CDR3, as DNA: TGTGCCAGCAGTCATAGAGGGGGGTACAGGGGTACTGAAAAACTGTTTTTT.